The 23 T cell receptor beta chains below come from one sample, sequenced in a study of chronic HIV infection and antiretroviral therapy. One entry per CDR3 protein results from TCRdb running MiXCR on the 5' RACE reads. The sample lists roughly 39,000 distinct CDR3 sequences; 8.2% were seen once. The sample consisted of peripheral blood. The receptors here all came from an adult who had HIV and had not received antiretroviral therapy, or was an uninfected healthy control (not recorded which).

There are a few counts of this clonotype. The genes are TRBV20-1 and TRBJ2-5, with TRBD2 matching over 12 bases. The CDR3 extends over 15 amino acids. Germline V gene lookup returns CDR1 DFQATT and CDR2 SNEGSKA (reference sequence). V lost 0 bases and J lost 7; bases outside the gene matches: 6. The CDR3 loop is CSARDPTSGSGTQYF. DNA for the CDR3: TGCAGTGCTAGAGATCCGACTAGCGGGAGTGGGACCCAGTACTTC.

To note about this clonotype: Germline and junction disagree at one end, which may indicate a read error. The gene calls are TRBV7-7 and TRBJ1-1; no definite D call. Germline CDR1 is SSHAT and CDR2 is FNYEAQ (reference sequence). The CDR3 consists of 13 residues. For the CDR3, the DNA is TGTGCTAGCAGCTTCTCCGTGAACACTGAAGCTTTCTTT. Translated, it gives CASSFSVNTEAFF.

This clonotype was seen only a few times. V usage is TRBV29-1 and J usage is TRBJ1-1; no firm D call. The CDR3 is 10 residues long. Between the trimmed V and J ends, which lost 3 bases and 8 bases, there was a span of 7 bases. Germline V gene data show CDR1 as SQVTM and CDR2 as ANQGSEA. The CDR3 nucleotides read TGCAGCGTTGAGACGGAGGAAGCTTTCTTT. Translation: CSVETEEAFF.

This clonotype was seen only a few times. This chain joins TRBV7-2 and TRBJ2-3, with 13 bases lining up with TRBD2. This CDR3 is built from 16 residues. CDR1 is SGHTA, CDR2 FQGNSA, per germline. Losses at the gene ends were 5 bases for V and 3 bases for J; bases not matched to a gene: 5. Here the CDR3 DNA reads TGTGCCAGCAGCCCCGGACTAGCGGGAGCAACAGATACGCAGTATTTT. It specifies CASSPGLAGATDTQYF. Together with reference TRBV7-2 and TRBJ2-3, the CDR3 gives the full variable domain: GAGVSQSPSNKVTEKGKDVELRCDPISGHTALYWYRQSLGQGLEFLIYFQGNSAPDKSGLPSDRFSAERTGGSVSTLTIQRTQQEDSAVYLCASSPGLAGATDTQYFGPGTRLTVL.

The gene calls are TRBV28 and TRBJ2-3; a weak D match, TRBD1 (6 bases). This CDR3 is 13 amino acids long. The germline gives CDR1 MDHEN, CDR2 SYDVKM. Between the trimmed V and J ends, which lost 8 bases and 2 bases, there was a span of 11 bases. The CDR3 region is CASRRDTTDTQYF. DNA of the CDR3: TGTGCCAGCCGAAGGGACACCACAGATACGCAGTATTTT.

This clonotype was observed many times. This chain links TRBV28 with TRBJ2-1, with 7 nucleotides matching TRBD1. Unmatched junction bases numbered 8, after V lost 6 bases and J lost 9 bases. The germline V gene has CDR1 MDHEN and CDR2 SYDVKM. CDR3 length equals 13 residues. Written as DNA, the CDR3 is TGTGCCAGCAGACCCGACAGGGCCGGTGAGCAGTTCTTC. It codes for CASRPDRAGEQFF.

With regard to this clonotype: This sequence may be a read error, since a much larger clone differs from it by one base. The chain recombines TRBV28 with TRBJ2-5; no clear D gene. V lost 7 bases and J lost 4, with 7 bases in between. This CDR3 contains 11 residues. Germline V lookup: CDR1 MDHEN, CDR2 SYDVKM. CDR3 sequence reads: CASTLGETQYF. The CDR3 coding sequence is TGTGCCAGCACCCTAGGAGAGACCCAGTACTTC.

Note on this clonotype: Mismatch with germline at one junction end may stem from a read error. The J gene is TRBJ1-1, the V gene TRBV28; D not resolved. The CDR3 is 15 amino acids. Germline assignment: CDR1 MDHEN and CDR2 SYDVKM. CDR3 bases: TGTGCCAGCAGTCAAATCCCAAACCTTTCCGCTGAAACTTTCTTT. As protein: CASSQIPNLSAETFF.

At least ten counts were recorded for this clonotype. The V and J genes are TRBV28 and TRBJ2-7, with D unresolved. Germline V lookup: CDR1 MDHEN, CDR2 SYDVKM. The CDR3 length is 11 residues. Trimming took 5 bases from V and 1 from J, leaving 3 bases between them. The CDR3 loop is CASSGSYEQYF. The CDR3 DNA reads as TGTGCCAGCAGTGGATCCTACGAGCAGTACTTC.

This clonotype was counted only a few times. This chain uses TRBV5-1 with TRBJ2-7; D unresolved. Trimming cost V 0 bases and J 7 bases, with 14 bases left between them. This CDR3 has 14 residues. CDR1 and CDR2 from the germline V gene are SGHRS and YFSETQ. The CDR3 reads CASSLVPPMGEQYF. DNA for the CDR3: TGCGCCAGCAGCTTGGTTCCACCGATGGGGGAGCAGTACTTC.

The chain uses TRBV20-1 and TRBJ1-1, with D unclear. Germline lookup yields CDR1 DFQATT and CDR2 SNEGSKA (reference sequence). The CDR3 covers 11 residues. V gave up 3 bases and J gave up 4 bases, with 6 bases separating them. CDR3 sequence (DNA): TGCAGTGCTAGCGATTTCACTGAAGCTTTCTTT. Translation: CSASDFTEAFF.

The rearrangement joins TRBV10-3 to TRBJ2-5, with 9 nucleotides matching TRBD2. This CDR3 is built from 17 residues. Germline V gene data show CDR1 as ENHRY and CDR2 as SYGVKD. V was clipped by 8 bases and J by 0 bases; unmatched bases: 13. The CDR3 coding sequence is TGTGCCATCGCTCCCGGGACTAGCAAAACGTACCAAGAGACCCAGTACTTC. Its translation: CAIAPGTSKTYQETQYF.

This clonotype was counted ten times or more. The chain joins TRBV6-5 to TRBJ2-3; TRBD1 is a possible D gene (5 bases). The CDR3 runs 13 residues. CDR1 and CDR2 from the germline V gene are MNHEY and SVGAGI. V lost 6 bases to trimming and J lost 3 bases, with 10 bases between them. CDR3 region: CASSRQGTDTQYF. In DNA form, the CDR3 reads TGTGCCAGCAGCCGTCAGGGAACAGATACGCAGTATTTT.

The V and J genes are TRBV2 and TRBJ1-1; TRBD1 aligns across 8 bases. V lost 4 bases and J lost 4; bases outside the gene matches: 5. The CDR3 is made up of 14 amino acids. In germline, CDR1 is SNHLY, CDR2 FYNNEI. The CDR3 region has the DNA TGTGCCAGCAGTGGTGGACAGGGCAGCACTGAAGCTTTCTTT. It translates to CASSGGQGSTEAFF.

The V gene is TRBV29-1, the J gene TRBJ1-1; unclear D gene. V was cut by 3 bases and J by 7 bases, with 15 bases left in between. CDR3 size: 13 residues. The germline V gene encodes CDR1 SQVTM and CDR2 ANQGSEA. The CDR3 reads CSVEIGVKNEAFF. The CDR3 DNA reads TGCAGCGTTGAGATTGGGGTCAAAAATGAAGCTTTCTTT.

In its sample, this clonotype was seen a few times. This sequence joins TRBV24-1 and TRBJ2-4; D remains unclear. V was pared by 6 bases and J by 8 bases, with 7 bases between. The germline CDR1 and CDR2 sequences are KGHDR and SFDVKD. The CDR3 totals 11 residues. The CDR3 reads CATSQMDIQYF. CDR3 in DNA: TGTGCCACCAGTCAGATGGACATTCAGTACTTC.

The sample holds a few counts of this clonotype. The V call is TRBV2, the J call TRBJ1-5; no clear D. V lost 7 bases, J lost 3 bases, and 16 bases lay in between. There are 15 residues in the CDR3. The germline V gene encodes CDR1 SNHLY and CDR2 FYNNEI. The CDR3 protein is CASNSEVGYNQPQHF. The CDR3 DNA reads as TGTGCCAGCAACTCAGAAGTGGGTTACAATCAGCCCCAGCATTTT.

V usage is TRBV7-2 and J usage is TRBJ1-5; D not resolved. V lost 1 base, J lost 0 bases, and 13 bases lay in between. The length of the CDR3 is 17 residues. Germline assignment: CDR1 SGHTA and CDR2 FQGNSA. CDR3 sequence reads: CASSLVGSSYSNQPQHF. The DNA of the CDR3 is TGTGCCAGCAGCTTAGTGGGCAGCAGTTATAGCAATCAGCCCCAGCATTTT.

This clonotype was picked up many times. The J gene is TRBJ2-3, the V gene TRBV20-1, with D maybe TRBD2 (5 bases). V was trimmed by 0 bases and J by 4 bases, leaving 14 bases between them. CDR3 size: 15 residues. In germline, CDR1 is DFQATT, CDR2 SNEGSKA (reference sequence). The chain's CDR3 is CSARDFRGNSDTQYF. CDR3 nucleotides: TGCAGTGCTAGAGATTTTCGGGGAAACTCAGATACGCAGTATTTT.

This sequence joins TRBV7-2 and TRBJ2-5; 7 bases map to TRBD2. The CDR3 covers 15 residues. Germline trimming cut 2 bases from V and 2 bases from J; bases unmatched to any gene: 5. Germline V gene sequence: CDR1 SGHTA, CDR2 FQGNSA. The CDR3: CASSLLSGPQETQYF. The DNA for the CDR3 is TGTGCCAGCAGCTTACTTAGCGGGCCACAAGAGACCCAGTACTTC.

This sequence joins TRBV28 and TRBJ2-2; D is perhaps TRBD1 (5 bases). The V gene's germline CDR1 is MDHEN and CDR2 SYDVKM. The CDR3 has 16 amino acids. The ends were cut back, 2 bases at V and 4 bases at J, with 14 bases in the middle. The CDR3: CASSLIRPGSTGELFF. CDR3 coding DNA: TGTGCCAGCAGTTTAATACGGCCAGGGTCCACCGGGGAGCTGTTTTTT.

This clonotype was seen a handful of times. This CDR3 reads CASSEGLAADTQYF. In DNA form, the CDR3 reads TGTGCCAGCAGTGAGGGACTAGCGGCAGATACGCAGTATTTT. This rearrangement joins TRBV27 to TRBJ2-3; 11 positions match TRBD2. J gave up 4 bases and V 5 bases, and 2 bases lay outside the gene matches. Germline CDR1 MNHEY, CDR2 SMNVEV (reference sequence). The CDR3 sequence is 14 residues long.

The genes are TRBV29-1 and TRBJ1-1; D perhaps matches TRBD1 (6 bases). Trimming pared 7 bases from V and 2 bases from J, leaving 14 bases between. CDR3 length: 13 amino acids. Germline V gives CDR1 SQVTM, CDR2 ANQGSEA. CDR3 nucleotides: TGCAGCGCAGCAGGGGTCCCCAACACTGAAGCTTTCTTT. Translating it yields CSAAGVPNTEAFF.